Following are 14 T cell receptor beta chains from one sample sequenced in a study of CD8 T cells in Susac syndrome. Reverse transcription of about 0.5 to 1 ug RNA used random hexamers. TCRdb re-called the immunoSEQ multiplex PCR reads with MiXCR, one entry per CDR3 protein. The table has about 250,000 distinct CDR3 sequences, 80% to 95% seen once. Sequencing used CD4+ T cells from PBMCs. The origin of the receptors is a human donor with multiple sclerosis.

The chain couples TRBV7-9 to TRBJ1-5; D uncertain. The V end was cut by 3 bases, the J end by 7 bases, with 10 bases between. In germline, CDR1 is SEHNR, CDR2 FQNEAQ (reference sequence). This CDR3 is 13 amino acids long. DNA of the CDR3: TGTGCCAGCAGCTTTGCAGGTGAGCAGCCCCAGCATTTT. Translation gives CASSFAGEQPQHF.

The chain is built from TRBV20-1 and TRBJ2-5; D remains unclear. The length of the CDR3 is 13 residues. The germline CDR1 and CDR2 sequences are DFQATT and SNEGSKA (reference sequence). The germline V and J ends were trimmed by 0 bases and 4 bases, with 9 bases remaining between them. CDR3 sequence: CSARDGLGETQYF. The CDR3 DNA reads as TGCAGTGCTAGAGATGGTCTAGGAGAGACCCAGTACTTC.

The chain carries TRBV6-4 and TRBJ2-2, with D tentatively TRBD2 (5 bases). Trimming pared 3 bases from V and 7 bases from J, leaving 9 bases between. This CDR3 has 13 amino acids. The germline CDR1 and CDR2 sequences are MRHNA and SNTAGT. CDR3 nucleotide sequence: TGTGCCAGCAGTGAGAGGAGGAGCGGGGAGCTGTTTTTT. It specifies CASSERRSGELFF.

The gene calls are TRBV27 and TRBJ2-2; a weak D match, TRBD2 (5 bases). V lost 1 base, J lost 8 bases, and 14 bases lay in between. The CDR3 totals 15 residues. Germline V lookup: CDR1 MNHEY, CDR2 SMNVEV (reference sequence). The CDR3 DNA is TGTGCCAGCAGTTTATGGAGGCTCGCTGGGGGGGAGCTGTTTTTT. This gives the protein CASSLWRLAGGELFF.

CDR3 region: CASSVTSGSQETQYF. In DNA form, the CDR3 reads TGTGCCAGCAGTGTGACTAGCGGTTCTCAAGAGACCCAGTACTTC. The chain combines TRBV2 with TRBJ2-5; 9 bases line up with TRBD2. Trimming removed 4 bases from V and 2 bases from J; junction bases left unmatched: 5. The length of the CDR3 is 15 residues. CDR1 SNHLY and CDR2 FYNNEI come from the germline V gene.

The V call is TRBV18, the J call TRBJ1-1, with D perhaps matching TRBD1 (5 bases). The CDR3 has 15 residues. Looked up from germline, CDR1 is KGHSH and CDR2 is LQKENI. V lost 2 bases and J lost 0, with 10 bases in between. The CDR3: CASSPEGRMNTEAFF. The DNA for the CDR3 is TGTGCCAGCTCACCAGAGGGGCGGATGAACACTGAAGCTTTCTTT.

This clonotype was counted once. V gene TRBV5-6 combines with J gene TRBJ2-7, with 11 nucleotides matching TRBD1. The CDR3 runs 15 residues. Unmatched junction bases numbered 6, after V lost 4 bases and J lost 3 bases. CDR1 is SGHDT and CDR2 is YYEEEE in the germline V gene. CDR3 protein: CASSPGTGGHYEQYF. The CDR3 nucleotides are TGTGCCAGCAGCCCGGGGACAGGGGGACACTACGAGCAGTACTTC. The full variable domain, its missing parts supplied by reference TRBV5-6 and TRBJ2-7, is DAGVTQSPTHLIKTRGQQVTLRCSPKSGHDTVSWYQQALGQGPQFIFQYYEEEERQRGNFPDRFSGHQFPNYSSELNVNALLLGDSALYLCASSPGTGGHYEQYFGPGTRLTVT.

V usage is TRBV9 and J usage is TRBJ1-6; maybe TRBD1 (6 bases). The CDR3 extends over 16 amino acids. The V gene lost 3 bases and the J gene lost 2 bases, with 12 bases spanning the gap. Looked up from germline, CDR1 is SGDLS and CDR2 is YYNGEE. The CDR3: CASSGGAGTYNSPLHF. CDR3 DNA sequence: TGTGCCAGCAGCGGGGGGGCAGGGACCTATAATTCACCCCTCCACTTT.

V and J are TRBV5-5 and TRBJ2-5; TRBD1 aligns across 10 bases. This CDR3 has 15 amino acids. V lost 4 bases and J lost 5; bases outside the gene matches: 8. In germline, CDR1 is SGHKS, CDR2 YYEKEE (reference sequence). DNA for the CDR3: TGTGCCAGCAGCATCCGGGACAGGGGCGAGGAGACCCAGTACTTC. The encoded protein is CASSIRDRGEETQYF.

V is TRBV7-2 and J is TRBJ2-3; no firm D call. This CDR3 comprises 15 residues. Trimming removed 5 bases at V and 2 bases at J, with 14 bases between. Germline assignment: CDR1 SGHTA and CDR2 FQGNSA. Here the CDR3 DNA reads TGTGCCAGCAGCCCTCGTGAGCGAGCCACAGATACGCAGTATTTT. It encodes CASSPRERATDTQYF. The complete variable domain, with remaining parts taken from reference TRBV7-2 and TRBJ2-3, reads GAGVSQSPSNKVTEKGKDVELRCDPISGHTALYWYRQSLGQGLEFLIYFQGNSAPDKSGLPSDRFSAERTGGSVSTLTIQRTQQEDSAVYLCASSPRERATDTQYFGPGTRLTVL.

This chain links TRBV20-1 with TRBJ2-7, with 11 nucleotides matching TRBD2. The CDR3 length is 15 residues. Germline trimming cut 5 bases from V and 1 base from J; bases unmatched to any gene: 7. Germline V lookup: CDR1 DFQATT, CDR2 SNEGSKA (reference sequence). In nucleotides, the CDR3 is TGCAGTGCTGGTTCCCTAGCGGGGGGTTCCTACGAGCAGTACTTC. Translated, it gives CSAGSLAGGSYEQYF.

The V call is TRBV5-4, the J call TRBJ1-2; D unclear. V was cut by 1 base and J by 7 bases, with 5 bases left in between. Germline V gene data show CDR1 as SGHNT and CDR2 as YYREEE (reference sequence). The CDR3 is made up of 11 amino acids. The CDR3: CASSLRGGYTF. As DNA, the CDR3 is TGTGCCAGCAGCTTGCGAGGTGGCTACACCTTC. The full variable domain, completed using reference TRBV5-4 and TRBJ1-2, is ETGVTQSPTHLIKTRGQQVTLRCSSQSGHNTVSWYQQALGQGPQFIFQYYREEENGRGNFPPRFSGLQFPNYSSELNVNALELDDSALYLCASSLRGGYTFGSGTRLTVV.

This clonotype was picked up one time. V and J are TRBV6-1 and TRBJ1-6; D unclear. The CDR3 has 16 residues. The germline V gene has CDR1 MNHNS and CDR2 SASEGT. V lost 5 bases, J lost 7 bases, and 18 bases lay in between. The DNA of the CDR3 is TGTGCCAGCAGTACGCCCCGAAGGGTGGGGAATTCACCCCTCCACTTT. It yields the protein CASSTPRRVGNSPLHF.

The V call is TRBV7-3, the J call TRBJ1-6, with TRBD1 identical over 8 bases. The V and J ends lost 1 base and 10 bases, in that order; junction bases with no gene match: 3. The CDR3 covers 14 residues. Germline V gene lookup returns CDR1 SGHTA and CDR2 FQGTGA. The CDR3 DNA reads TGTGCCAGCAGCTTAAACCAGGGGGCCTCACCCCTCCACTTT. Protein product: CASSLNQGASPLHF. Supplemented by reference TRBV7-3 and TRBJ1-6, the full variable domain reads GAGVSQTPSNKVTEKGKYVELRCDPISGHTALYWYRQSLGQGPEFLIYFQGTGAADDSGLPNDRFFAVRPEGSVSTLKIQRTERGDSAVYLCASSLNQGASPLHFGNGTRLTVT.